This T cell receptor beta chain is drawn from a study of shared clonotypes between healthy human individuals. Study information: Each donor's CD4 naive and CD4 memory cells filled three plates apiece, CD8 naive two, and CD8 memory one.

The CDR3 is 16 residues long. V dropped 3 bases and J dropped 0; count of bases not matched to a gene: 2. CDR1 is MNHNS and CDR2 is SASEGT in the germline V gene. Method: immunoSEQ multiplex PCR; TCRdb's copy keeps in-frame clones and lacks some. The repertoire holds some 360,000 clones, with 70% to 75% as singletons. The genes are TRBV6-1 and TRBJ2-5, with 12 positions matching TRBD2. This TCR derives from a man aged 25 to 45 in good health. Specimen: memory CD4+ T cells sorted from blood. Described subset: CD45RA-negative fraction. CDR3 in amino acids: CASSDGTSGYQETQYF. The CDR3 DNA sequence: TGTGCCAGCAGTGATGGGACTAGCGGGTACCAAGAGACCCAGTACTTC.